The entry below describes one T cell receptor beta chain. The antigen remains unidentified. The data derive from a study of T cells expressing NK-cell markers. For the study at large: The study sequenced eight donors, seven HCMV-seropositive and one seronegative.

TCRdb re-called the 5' RACE reads and catalogs CDR3 proteins one per entry, DNA excluded. This table lists about 460,000 distinct CDR3 sequences. CDR3 length: 16 residues. The germline gives CDR1 MNHEY, CDR2 SMNVEV (reference sequence). Whole-study findings and limits: For about 6 donors, the dominant NKG2C+ clonotypes made up 1.0-7.0% of their CD8+ T cells. A few donors likewise had their CD3+CD56-NKG2C+ fraction led by these clonotypes.

Sequenced: blood T cells: a sorted CD56 or NKG2C T cell subset, CD4+ or CD8+ T cells, or bulk PBMC T cells (not recorded which). The V gene is TRBV27, the J gene TRBJ1-3; TCRdb reports TRBD1, a call that lacks DNA to check it against. This clonotype originated in a woman aged 45-59 years in good health. CDR3 in amino acids: CASSLRGQGTGNTIYF.